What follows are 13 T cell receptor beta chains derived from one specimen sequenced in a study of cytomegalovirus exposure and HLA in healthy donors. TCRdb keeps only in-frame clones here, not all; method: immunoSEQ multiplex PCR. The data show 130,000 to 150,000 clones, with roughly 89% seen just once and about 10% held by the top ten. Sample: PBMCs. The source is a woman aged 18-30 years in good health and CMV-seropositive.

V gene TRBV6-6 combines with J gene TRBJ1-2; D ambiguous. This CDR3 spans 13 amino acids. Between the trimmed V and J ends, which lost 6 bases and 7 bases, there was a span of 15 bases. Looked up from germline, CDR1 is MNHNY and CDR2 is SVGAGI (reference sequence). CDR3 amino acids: CASRPTESGGYTF. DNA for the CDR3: TGTGCCAGCAGACCCACAGAGAGTGGTGGCTACACCTTC.

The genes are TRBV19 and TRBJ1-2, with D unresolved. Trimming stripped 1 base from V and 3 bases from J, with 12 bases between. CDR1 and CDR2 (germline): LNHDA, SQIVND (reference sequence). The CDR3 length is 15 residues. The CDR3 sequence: CASSIGGSGDYGYTF. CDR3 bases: TGTGCCAGTAGTATAGGCGGGAGCGGGGACTATGGCTACACCTTC. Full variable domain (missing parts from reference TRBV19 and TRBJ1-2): DGGITQSPKYLFRKEGQNVTLSCEQNLNHDAMYWYRQDPGQGLRLIYYSQIVNDFQKGDIAEGYSVSREKKESFPLTVTSAQKNPTAFYLCASSIGGSGDYGYTFGSGTRLTVV.

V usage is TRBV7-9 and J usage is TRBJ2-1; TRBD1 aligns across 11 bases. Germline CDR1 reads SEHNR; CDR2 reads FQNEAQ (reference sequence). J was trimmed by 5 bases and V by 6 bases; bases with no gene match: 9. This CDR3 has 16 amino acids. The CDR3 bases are TGTGCCAGCAGACCCGGCAGGGACAGGGGGAACAATGAGCAGTTCTTC. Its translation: CASRPGRDRGNNEQFF.

CDR3 in DNA: TGTGCCTGGAGTAGGGGGCTGACTAATGAAAAACTGTTTTTT. Amino acid sequence: CAWSRGLTNEKLFF. The chain joins TRBV30 to TRBJ1-4; TRBD1 agrees at 7 bases. CDR3 size: 14 residues. V lost 2 bases, J lost 2 bases, and 2 bases stayed unmatched. Germline CDR1 GTSNPN, CDR2 SVGIG (reference sequence).

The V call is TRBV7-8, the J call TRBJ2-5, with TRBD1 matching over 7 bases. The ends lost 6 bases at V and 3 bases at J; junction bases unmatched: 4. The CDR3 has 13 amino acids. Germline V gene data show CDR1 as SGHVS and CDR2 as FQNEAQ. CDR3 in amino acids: CASSQGVEETQYF. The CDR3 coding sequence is TGTGCCAGCAGTCAGGGGGTCGAAGAGACCCAGTACTTC.

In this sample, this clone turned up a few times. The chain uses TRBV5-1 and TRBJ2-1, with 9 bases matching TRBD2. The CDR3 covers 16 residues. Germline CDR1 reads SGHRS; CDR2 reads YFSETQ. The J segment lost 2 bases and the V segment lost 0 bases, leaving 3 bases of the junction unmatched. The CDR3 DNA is TGCGCCAGCAGCTTGGAAGGCGGGGGGGCCTACAATGAGCAGTTCTTC. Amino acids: CASSLEGGGAYNEQFF.

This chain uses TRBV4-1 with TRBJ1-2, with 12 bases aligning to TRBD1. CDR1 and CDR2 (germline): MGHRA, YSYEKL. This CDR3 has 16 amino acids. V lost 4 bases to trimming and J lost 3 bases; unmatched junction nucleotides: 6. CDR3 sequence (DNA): TGCGCCAGCAGCCCCTCGGGACAGGGGGCTGACTATGGCTACACCTTC. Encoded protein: CASSPSGQGADYGYTF.

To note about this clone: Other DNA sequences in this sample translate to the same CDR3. This CDR3 reads CASSVGTGVYGYTF. The CDR3 DNA reads TGTGCCAGCAGCGTAGGGACAGGGGTATATGGCTACACCTTC. The chain has TRBV9 and TRBJ1-2; 9 bases agree with TRBD1. Germline V CDR1 and CDR2: SGDLS, YYNGEE. The CDR3 contains 14 residues. Trimming took 0 bases from V and 5 from J; bases not matched to a gene: 2.

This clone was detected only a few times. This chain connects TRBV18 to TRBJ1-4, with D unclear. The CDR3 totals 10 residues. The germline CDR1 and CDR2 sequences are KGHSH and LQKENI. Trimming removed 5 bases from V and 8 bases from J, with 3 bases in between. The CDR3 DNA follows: TGTGCCAGCTCAGCGGAAAAACTGTTTTTT. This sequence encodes CASSAEKLFF.

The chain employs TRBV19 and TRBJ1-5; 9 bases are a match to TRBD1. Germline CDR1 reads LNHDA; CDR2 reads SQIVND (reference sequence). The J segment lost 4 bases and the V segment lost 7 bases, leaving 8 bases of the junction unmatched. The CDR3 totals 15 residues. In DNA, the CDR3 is TGTGCCAGTATCTCAATTGGGACAGGGAATCAGCCCCAGCATTTT. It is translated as CASISIGTGNQPQHF.

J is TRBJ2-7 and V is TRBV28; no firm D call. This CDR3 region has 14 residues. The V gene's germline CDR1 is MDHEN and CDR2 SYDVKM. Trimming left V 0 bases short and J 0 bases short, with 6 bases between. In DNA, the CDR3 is TGTGCCAGCAGTTTATGGAACAGCTCCTACGAGCAGTACTTC. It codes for CASSLWNSSYEQYF.

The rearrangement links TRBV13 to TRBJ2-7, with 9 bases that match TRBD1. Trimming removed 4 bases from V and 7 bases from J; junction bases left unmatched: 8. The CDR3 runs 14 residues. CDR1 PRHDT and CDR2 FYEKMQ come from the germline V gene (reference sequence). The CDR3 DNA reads TGTGCCAGCAGCTCTCGGACAGGGGCGGGGGAGCAGTACTTC. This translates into CASSSRTGAGEQYF.

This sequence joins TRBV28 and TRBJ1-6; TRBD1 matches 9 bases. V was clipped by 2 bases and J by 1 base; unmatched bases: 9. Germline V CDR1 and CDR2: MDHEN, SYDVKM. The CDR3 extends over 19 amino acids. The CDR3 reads CASSLGTGSGLSYNSPLHF. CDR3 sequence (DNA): TGTGCCAGCAGTTTAGGGACAGGGTCGGGTCTGTCCTATAATTCACCCCTCCACTTT.